This record covers a single T cell receptor (beta chain). RNA transcripts yielded amplified TCR beta CDR3 regions. The HTBI primer set drove a first-round RT-PCR of the TCR CDR3. TCRdb re-analysed the multiplex PCR reads in MiXCR, keeping a single row per CDR3 protein. The table has roughly 110,000 distinct CDR3 sequences, around a sixth seen once. These data belong to a study of T cells in Graves' hyperthyroidism and ophthalmopathy. In germline, CDR1 is SEHNR, CDR2 FQNEAQ (reference sequence). This CDR3 spans 14 amino acids. Losses at the gene ends were 6 bases for V and 1 base for J; bases not matched to a gene: 1. Newly diagnosed hyperthyroidism patients aged 18 to 65 years had disease lasting under 2 months.

The TCR was taken from a woman in her forties or fifties with Graves' hyperthyroidism. Sequenced input: blood. V and J are TRBV7-9 and TRBJ2-3; TRBD1 matches 10 bases. The CDR3 DNA sequence: TGTGCCAGCAGGGGGACAGGGGGCACAGATACGCAGTATTTT. The encoded protein is CASRGTGGTDTQYF.